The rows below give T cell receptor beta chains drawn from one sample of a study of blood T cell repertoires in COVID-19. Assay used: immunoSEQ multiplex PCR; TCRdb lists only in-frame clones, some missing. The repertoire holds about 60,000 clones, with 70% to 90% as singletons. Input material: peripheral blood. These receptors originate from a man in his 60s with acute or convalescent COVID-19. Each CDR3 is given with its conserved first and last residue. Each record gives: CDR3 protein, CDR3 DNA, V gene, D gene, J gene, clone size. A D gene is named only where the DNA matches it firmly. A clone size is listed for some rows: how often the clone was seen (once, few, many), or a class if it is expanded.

CDR3 protein: CASSIGQTEPLHF; CDR3 DNA: TGTGCCAGTAGTATCGGTCAGACTGAACCCCTCCACTTT; V gene: TRBV19; D gene: -; J gene: TRBJ1-6; clone size: -
CDR3 protein: CAWTTGDRNEAFF; CDR3 DNA: TGTGCCTGGACTACCGGGGACAGGAATGAAGCTTTCTTT; V gene: TRBV30; D gene: TRBD1; J gene: TRBJ1-1; clone size: -
CDR3 protein: CASSQDRGQGGYSNQPQHF; CDR3 DNA: TGCGCCAGCAGCCAAGATCGGGGACAGGGGGGGTATAGCAATCAGCCCCAGCATTTT; V gene: TRBV4-1; D gene: TRBD1; J gene: TRBJ1-5; clone size: -
CDR3 protein: CASSSPGQGTNTIYF; CDR3 DNA: TGTGCCAGCAGCTCCCCGGGACAGGGGACAAACACCATATATTTT; V gene: TRBV5-4; D gene: TRBD1; J gene: TRBJ1-3; clone size: -
CDR3 protein: CASSSRLAPGGAGELFF; CDR3 DNA: TGCGCCAGCAGCTCACGCCTAGCGCCCGGGGGGGCCGGGGAGCTGTTTTTT; V gene: TRBV5-1; D gene: TRBD2; J gene: TRBJ2-2; clone size: -
CDR3 protein: CASILLADLTDTQYF; CDR3 DNA: TGTGCCAGCATCCTACTAGCGGACCTCACAGATACGCAGTATTTT; V gene: TRBV6-5; D gene: TRBD2; J gene: TRBJ2-3; clone size: -
CDR3 protein: CASSVTSGSYNEQFF; CDR3 DNA: TGTGCCAGCAGCGTGACTAGCGGGTCCTACAATGAGCAGTTCTTC; V gene: TRBV9; D gene: TRBD2; J gene: TRBJ2-1; clone size: once
CDR3 protein: CASSLRGVTNEKLFF; CDR3 DNA: TGTGCCAGCAGTCTCAGGGGTGTAACTAATGAAAAACTGTTTTTT; V gene: TRBV28; D gene: -; J gene: TRBJ1-4; clone size: once
CDR3 protein: CASSSLAGGADTQYF; CDR3 DNA: TGTGCCAGCAGTTCTCTAGCGGGAGGGGCAGATACGCAGTATTTT; V gene: TRBV5-4; D gene: TRBD2; J gene: TRBJ2-3; clone size: -
CDR3 protein: CASSQGLAGVYEQYF; CDR3 DNA: TGTGCCAGCAGCCAAGGACTAGCGGGAGTCTACGAGCAGTACTTC; V gene: TRBV4-2; D gene: TRBD2; J gene: TRBJ2-7; clone size: -
CDR3 protein: CASSSGLAGVNEQFF; CDR3 DNA: TGTGCCAGCAGCTCCGGACTAGCGGGAGTGAATGAGCAGTTCTTC; V gene: TRBV13; D gene: TRBD2; J gene: TRBJ2-1; clone size: -
CDR3 protein: CASSEDSRSYNEQFF; CDR3 DNA: TGCGCCAGCAGTGAGGACTCCCGCTCCTACAATGAGCAGTTCTTC; V gene: TRBV10-2; D gene: -; J gene: TRBJ2-1; clone size: -
CDR3 protein: CASSTSGQGTYGYTF; CDR3 DNA: -; V gene: TRBV28; D gene: -; J gene: TRBJ1-2; clone size: -
CDR3 protein: CASSPDGLSGNTIYF; CDR3 DNA: TGTGCCAGCAGCCCCGACGGACTCTCTGGAAACACCATATATTTT; V gene: TRBV7-2; D gene: -; J gene: TRBJ1-3; clone size: -
CDR3 protein: CASRDSTSPATNEKLFF; CDR3 DNA: TGTGCCAGCAGAGACAGCACGTCCCCTGCAACTAATGAAAAACTGTTTTTT; V gene: TRBV19; D gene: -; J gene: TRBJ1-4; clone size: -
CDR3 protein: CAISDPYSSGSYNEQFF; CDR3 DNA: TGTGCCATCAGTGACCCTTATTCTAGCGGGAGTTACAATGAGCAGTTCTTC; V gene: TRBV10-3; D gene: TRBD2; J gene: TRBJ2-1; clone size: -
CDR3 protein: CASSGGGSYNEQFF; CDR3 DNA: TGTGCCAGCAGTGGTGGCGGCTCCTACAATGAGCAGTTCTTC; V gene: TRBV7-3; D gene: -; J gene: TRBJ2-1; clone size: -
CDR3 protein: CASSSPGQGPYEQYF; CDR3 DNA: TGTGCCAGCAGTTCACCGGGACAGGGTCCCTACGAGCAGTACTTC; V gene: TRBV28; D gene: TRBD1; J gene: TRBJ2-7; clone size: -
CDR3 protein: CASSEPIGRGLRGYEQYF; CDR3 DNA: TGTGCCAGCAGTGAGCCCATCGGGAGAGGGCTTAGAGGGTACGAGCAGTACTTC; V gene: TRBV25-1; D gene: -; J gene: TRBJ2-7; clone size: -
CDR3 protein: CASRKLRGRTGNEQFF; CDR3 DNA: TGTGCCAGCAGAAAACTCAGGGGGCGAACTGGGAATGAGCAGTTCTTC; V gene: TRBV11-2; D gene: TRBD1; J gene: TRBJ2-1; clone size: -
CDR3 protein: CASSLDLDRVFAEAFF; CDR3 DNA: TGTGCCAGCAGCTTAGATTTGGACAGGGTCTTCGCTGAAGCTTTCTTT; V gene: TRBV11-2; D gene: TRBD1; J gene: TRBJ1-1; clone size: -
CDR3 protein: CASSRGATYEQYF; CDR3 DNA: TGTGCCAGCAGTCGGGGGGCCACCTACGAGCAGTACTTC; V gene: TRBV28; D gene: -; J gene: TRBJ2-7; clone size: -
CDR3 protein: CASSDSGGPSDTQYF; CDR3 DNA: TGTGCCAGCAGTGACTCGGGAGGGCCCTCAGATACGCAGTATTTT; V gene: TRBV6-4; D gene: TRBD2; J gene: TRBJ2-3; clone size: -
CDR3 protein: CSVGYGGQGYEQYF; CDR3 DNA: TGCAGCGTTGGGTATGGCGGCCAGGGTTACGAGCAGTACTTC; V gene: TRBV29-1; D gene: -; J gene: TRBJ2-7; clone size: -
CDR3 protein: CAWSPGQGDTGELFF; CDR3 DNA: TGTGCCTGGAGCCCAGGGCAGGGGGATACCGGGGAGCTGTTTTTT; V gene: TRBV30; D gene: TRBD1; J gene: TRBJ2-2; clone size: few
CDR3 protein: CASSFDRVATDTQYF; CDR3 DNA: TGTGCCAGCAGTTTTGACAGGGTTGCCACAGATACGCAGTATTTT; V gene: TRBV28; D gene: TRBD1; J gene: TRBJ2-3; clone size: -
CDR3 protein: CASSRGLQSNQPQHF; CDR3 DNA: TGTGCCAGCAGCCGGGGACTCCAAAGCAATCAGCCCCAGCATTTT; V gene: TRBV5-8; D gene: -; J gene: TRBJ1-5; clone size: -
CDR3 protein: CASSKGGSYNEQFF; CDR3 DNA: TGTGCCAGTAGTAAGGGCGGGTCCTACAATGAGCAGTTCTTC; V gene: TRBV19; D gene: -; J gene: TRBJ2-1; clone size: once
CDR3 protein: CASSPGQSYDVAFF; CDR3 DNA: TGCGCCAGCAGCCCGGGACAGAGTTACGACGTAGCTTTCTTT; V gene: TRBV4-1; D gene: TRBD1; J gene: TRBJ1-1; clone size: -
CDR3 protein: CASRVTGIGEAFF; CDR3 DNA: TGTGCCAGCAGGGTTACAGGGATTGGTGAAGCTTTCTTT; V gene: TRBV6-5; D gene: -; J gene: TRBJ1-1; clone size: -